This entry is about one TCR beta chain. The table came from immunoSEQ multiplex PCR; TCRdb's copy has only in-frame clones and leaves some out. The profile shows 250,000 or so clones, roughly four fifths of them singletons. The data were obtained in a study of blood T cell repertoires in COVID-19. The CDR3 length is 17 residues. V gave up 0 bases and J gave up 0 bases, with 13 bases separating them. J is TRBJ1-3 and V is TRBV5-3, with D possibly TRBD1 on 5 matching bases. TRBV5-3 is placed among ORFs of uncertain function. Source material: PBMCs or T cells enriched from blood (not recorded which). This TCR came from a woman between 40 and 50 years old who had been exposed to COVID-19. The CDR3 DNA follows: TGTGCCAGAAGCTTGGTTCGGACACCCATCTCTGGAAACACCATATATTTT. It translates to CARSLVRTPISGNTIYF.